The source of this T cell receptor beta chain is a study of blood T cell repertoires in COVID-19. CDR1 is SGHRS and CDR2 is YFSETQ in the germline V gene. V lost 6 bases to trimming and J lost 2 bases; unmatched junction nucleotides: 8. This CDR3 has 15 residues. Sequencing was performed with immunoSEQ multiplex PCR; in TCRdb, only in-frame clones are kept and a portion is missing. The table lists some 230,000 clones, roughly 84% of them singletons. The receptor was isolated from a man aged 50-59 years who had recovered from COVID-19. This chain uses TRBV5-1 with TRBJ2-1; 7 bases fit TRBD1. What was sequenced was peripheral blood. CDR3 loop: CASTRDSMTYNEQFF. The CDR3 DNA reads TGCGCCAGCACCCGGGACAGTATGACCTACAATGAGCAGTTCTTC. Combining the CDR3 with reference TRBV5-1 and TRBJ2-1 gives the whole variable domain KAGVTQTPRYLIKTRGQQVTLSCSPISGHRSVSWYQQTPGQGLQFLFEYFSETQRNKGNFPGRFSGRQFSNSRSEMNVSTLELGDSALYLCASTRDSMTYNEQFFGPGTRLTVL.